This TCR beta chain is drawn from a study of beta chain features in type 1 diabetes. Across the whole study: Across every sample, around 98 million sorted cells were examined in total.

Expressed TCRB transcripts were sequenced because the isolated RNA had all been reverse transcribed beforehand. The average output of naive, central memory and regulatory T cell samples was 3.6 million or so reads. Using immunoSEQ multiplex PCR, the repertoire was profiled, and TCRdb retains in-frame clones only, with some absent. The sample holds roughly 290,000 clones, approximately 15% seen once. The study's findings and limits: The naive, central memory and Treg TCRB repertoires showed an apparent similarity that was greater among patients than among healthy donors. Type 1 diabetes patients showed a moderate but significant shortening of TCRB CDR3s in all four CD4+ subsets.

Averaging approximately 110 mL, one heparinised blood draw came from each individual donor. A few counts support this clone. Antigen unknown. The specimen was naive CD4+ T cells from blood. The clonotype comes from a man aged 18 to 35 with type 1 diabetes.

CDR3 residues: CASSPPERDGELFF. The CDR3 DNA reads TGTGCCAGCTCACCACCGGAGAGGGACGGGGAGCTGTTTTTT. V is TRBV18 and J is TRBJ2-2, with D tentatively TRBD2 (5 bases). The CDR3 is 14 amino acids. CDR1 KGHSH and CDR2 LQKENI come from the germline V gene. Between the trimmed V and J ends, which lost 0 bases and 7 bases, there was a span of 9 bases.